These 14 T cell receptor beta chains were sequenced from one sample in a study of response to subunit inactivated influenza vaccine. TCRdb called the RT-PCR reads again in MiXCR, with one record for every CDR3 protein. The data contain fewer than 700,000 distinct CDR3 sequences, roughly 13% of them singletons. Sequencing was performed on PBMCs from blood, taken 35 to 45 days after vaccination. All receptors come from a man in his fifties or sixties who received an inactivated influenza vaccine.

This clonotype came up a few times. The chain combines TRBV7-9 with TRBJ1-6, with unresolved D. Trimming left V 5 bases short and J 2 bases short, with 13 bases between. From germline, CDR1 is SEHNR and CDR2 FQNEAQ (reference sequence). The CDR3 runs to 16 residues. DNA for the CDR3: TGTGCCAGCAGCCCTTTACTGGGGACCTATAATTCACCCCTCCACTTT. Translating it yields CASSPLLGTYNSPLHF.

V is TRBV29-1 and J is TRBJ2-1; 7 bases align to TRBD1. The CDR3 loop spans 16 amino acids. The V segment lost 1 base and the J segment 4 bases; nucleotides outside the gene matches: 10. Germline V gene data show CDR1 as SQVTM and CDR2 as ANQGSEA. The CDR3 loop reads CSVEGIPGTEYNEQFF. The CDR3, as DNA: TGCAGCGTTGAAGGTATCCCCGGGACAGAATACAATGAGCAGTTCTTC.

This clonotype was found a few times. The V call is TRBV6-5, the J call TRBJ2-3; D unresolved. The germline CDR1 and CDR2 sequences are MNHEY and SVGAGI. CDR3 length: 14 amino acids. Trimming took 2 bases from V and 0 from J, leaving 6 bases between them. CDR3: CASSYPTSTDTQYF. Written as DNA, the CDR3 is TGTGCCAGCAGTTACCCTACTAGCACAGATACGCAGTATTTT.

The chain carries TRBV12-3 or TRBV12-4 and TRBJ1-1, with D tentatively TRBD1 (5 bases). This CDR3 region has 13 residues. The V end was cut by 7 bases, the J end by 4 bases, with 13 bases between. The CDR3 loop is CASNKMGGTEAFF. CDR3 sequence (DNA): TGTGCCAGCAATAAGATGGGGGGCACTGAAGCTTTCTTT.

This clonotype showed up just once. V usage is TRBV2 and J usage is TRBJ2-1; unclear D gene. The germline CDR1 and CDR2 sequences are SNHLY and FYNNEI. The CDR3 extends over 14 amino acids. Trimming took off 4 bases at V and 3 bases at J, with 10 bases between the two ends. CDR3 region: CASSGTVNYNEQFF. CDR3 nucleotide sequence: TGTGCCAGCAGTGGTACAGTAAACTACAATGAGCAGTTCTTC.

This clonotype has a count of ten or more. The gene calls are TRBV9 and TRBJ2-1; tentative D call: TRBD2 (5 bases). Trimming took 0 bases from V and 10 from J, leaving 17 bases between them. The CDR3 covers 15 residues. The germline V gene encodes CDR1 SGDLS and CDR2 YYNGEE. In nucleotides, the CDR3 is TGTGCCAGCAGCGTAGGTGGGAGCTCCTATCCCGAGCAGTTCTTC. Translating gives CASSVGGSSYPEQFF.

The sample holds a few counts of this clonotype. Here the CDR3 reads CSVNPGSSYGYTF. The CDR3 bases are TGCAGCGTGAACCCGGGTTCTTCATATGGCTACACCTTC. The chain employs TRBV29-1 and TRBJ1-2; D gene uncertain. This CDR3 has 13 amino acids. Germline V gene lookup returns CDR1 SQVTM and CDR2 ANQGSEA. The V end lost 6 bases, the J end lost 5 bases, and 16 bases lay between the germline ends.

The V gene is TRBV18, the J gene TRBJ1-1, with D possibly TRBD1 on 6 matching bases. Deletions cut 3 bases from V and 1 base from J, with 15 bases between. This CDR3 spans 16 amino acids. The germline gives CDR1 KGHSH, CDR2 LQKENI. For the CDR3, the DNA is TGTGCCAGCTCACCGTTCGGGGGCGTTAAGAACACTGAAGCTTTCTTT. Amino acid sequence: CASSPFGGVKNTEAFF.

This clonotype was counted only a few times. This sequence joins TRBV29-1 and TRBJ1-1, with TRBD1 as a possible D gene (5 bases). V was cut by 7 bases and J by 5 bases, with 17 bases left in between. This CDR3 is 13 amino acids long. Per the germline V gene, CDR1 is SQVTM and CDR2 is ANQGSEA. CDR3 protein: CSAGDSRWTEAFF. DNA for the CDR3: TGCAGCGCCGGGGACTCCCGTTGGACTGAAGCTTTCTTT. Full variable domain (missing parts from reference TRBV29-1 and TRBJ1-1): SAVISQKPSRDICQRGTSLTIQCQVDSQVTMMFWYRQQPGQSLTLIATANQGSEATYESGFVIDKFPISRPNLTFSTLTVSNMSPEDSSIYLCSAGDSRWTEAFFGQGTRLTVV.

This clonotype was picked up many times. Written as DNA, the CDR3 is TGCGCCAGCAGTGGGGCAGGGCGTTTCTTTTCCTACGAGCAGTACTTC. Translation gives CASSGAGRFFSYEQYF. The chain links TRBV10-2 to TRBJ2-7; D is perhaps TRBD1 (5 bases). The V gene lost 4 bases and the J gene lost 1 base, with 17 bases spanning the gap. The germline V gene has CDR1 WSHSY and CDR2 SAAADI. This CDR3 has 16 residues.

This clonotype was seen ten or more times. V is TRBV12-3 or TRBV12-4 and J is TRBJ2-1; D remains unclear. The CDR3 is 15 residues long. Between the trimmed V and J ends, which lost 7 bases and 0 bases, there was a span of 13 bases. The CDR3 DNA is TGTGCCAGCAATATACGGTCTAGCTCCTACAATGAGCAGTTCTTC. This gives the protein CASNIRSSSYNEQFF.

The chain combines TRBV27 with TRBJ2-1, with D possibly being TRBD2 (6 bases). Germline V gene lookup returns CDR1 MNHEY and CDR2 SMNVEV (reference sequence). CDR3 length: 15 residues. Trimming removed 8 bases at V and 6 bases at J, with 20 bases between. CDR3 in amino acids: CASRIGRSRLNEQFF. CDR3 sequence (DNA): TGTGCCAGCCGCATCGGGAGATCTAGGCTCAATGAGCAGTTCTTC.

The gene calls are TRBV5-1 and TRBJ2-1; possibly TRBD2 for D (5 bases). This CDR3 contains 17 residues. Germline V CDR1 and CDR2: SGHRS, YFSETQ. Trimming took 2 bases from V and 0 from J, leaving 15 bases between them. The CDR3 DNA is TGCGCCAGCAGCTTAATCTTGACTGGGAGCTCCTACAATGAGCAGTTCTTC. Translating gives CASSLILTGSSYNEQFF.

This clonotype was picked up many times. The chain couples TRBV10-2 to TRBJ1-1; D unclear. The CDR3 runs to 13 residues. V was clipped by 7 bases and J by 4 bases, with 13 bases between them. Per the germline V gene, CDR1 is WSHSY and CDR2 is SAAADI. CDR3 loop: CASTVARSTEAFF. The DNA for the CDR3 is TGCGCCAGCACTGTCGCGCGTTCCACTGAAGCTTTCTTT.